What follows are 32 T cell receptor beta chains derived from one specimen sequenced in a study of T-cell reconstitution after alpha-beta-depleted transplantation in children. Researchers prepared the TCRbeta library using unique molecular identifiers, the study reports. TCRdb independently ran MiXCR on the PCR reads; one entry per CDR3 protein. The data show tens of thousands of distinct CDR3 sequences, roughly 4.5% seen once. The sample consisted of PBMCs, mostly from graft donor cells, taken 180 days after TCRalphabeta/CD19-depleted stem cell transplant. These receptors were obtained from a boy younger than two who had a stem cell transplant for acute myeloid leukemia, so the T cells may come from the graft donor.

This clonotype was recorded many times. V usage is TRBV11-1 and J usage is TRBJ2-7, with 10 bases aligning to TRBD2. The CDR3 runs 19 residues. Germline CDR1 and CDR2: SGHAT and FQDESV (reference sequence). V gave up 5 bases and J gave up 3 bases; unmatched junction bases: 19. The CDR3 protein is CASSGSSTTRGTSVYEQYF. The CDR3 DNA is TGTGCCAGCAGCGGCAGCTCTACTACTCGGGGGACTAGCGTCTACGAGCAGTACTTC.

In this sample, this clonotype turned up many times. The rearrangement links TRBV7-9 to TRBJ1-4, with D hard to call. Germline V lookup: CDR1 SEHNR, CDR2 FQNEAQ (reference sequence). This CDR3 is 16 amino acids long. V was trimmed by 3 bases and J by 2 bases, leaving 13 bases between them. The CDR3 bases are TGTGCCAGCAGCTTCCGAACAGCTGCGACTAATGAAAAACTGTTTTTT. It yields the protein CASSFRTAATNEKLFF.

This clonotype was detected ten times or more. V is TRBV7-9 and J is TRBJ1-6, with D possibly being TRBD1 (5 bases). This CDR3 is built from 12 residues. Trimming pared 5 bases from V and 8 bases from J, leaving 7 bases between. The germline V gene has CDR1 SEHNR and CDR2 FQNEAQ (reference sequence). The CDR3 DNA reads TGTGCCAGCAGCCCACAGGATTCACCCCTCCACTTT. It yields the protein CASSPQDSPLHF.

There are many counts of this clonotype. The V call is TRBV12-3 or TRBV12-4, the J call TRBJ2-2; possibly TRBD1 for D (5 bases). The CDR3 length is 14 residues. The V and J ends lost 6 bases and 1 base respectively, with 9 bases between them. CDR3 nucleotides: TGTGCCAGCAGCATCCAGGGGAACACCGGGGAGCTGTTTTTT. Its translation: CASSIQGNTGELFF.

This clonotype was seen ten or more times. The J gene is TRBJ1-1, the V gene TRBV29-1; D not certain. The germline V gene has CDR1 SQVTM and CDR2 ANQGSEA. The CDR3 is 15 residues long. V was trimmed by 2 bases and J by 11 bases, leaving 24 bases between them. This CDR3 reads CSVENLLAGLTKAFF. The CDR3 DNA sequence: TGCAGCGTTGAAAATCTCCTTGCGGGCCTGACAAAGGCTTTCTTT.

The sample holds many counts of this clonotype. The rearrangement joins TRBV5-5 to TRBJ1-4; 8 bases are a match to TRBD1. The CDR3 is 16 residues long. Losses at the gene ends were 1 base for V and 3 bases for J; bases not matched to a gene: 5. Germline CDR1 is SGHKS and CDR2 is YYEKEE (reference sequence). The CDR3 bases are TGTGCCAGCAGCTTGTCTACAGGGGGGGCTAATGAAAAACTGTTTTTT. It specifies CASSLSTGGANEKLFF.

Many counts were recorded for this clonotype. The chain carries TRBV5-1 and TRBJ2-7, with TRBD1 identical over 7 bases. J was trimmed by 3 bases and V by 3 bases; bases with no gene match: 3. The CDR3 is 13 residues long. In germline, CDR1 is SGHRS, CDR2 YFSETQ. CDR3 loop: CASSSSGGYEQYF. CDR3 in DNA: TGCGCCAGCAGCTCTTCAGGGGGCTACGAGCAGTACTTC.

In its sample, this clonotype was seen many times. The genes are TRBV12-3 or TRBV12-4 and TRBJ2-4, with D unresolved. The CDR3 loop spans 16 amino acids. Trimming pared 6 bases from V and 1 base from J, leaving 16 bases between. CDR3 in amino acids: CASSLTEIGAKNIQYF. The CDR3 DNA is TGTGCCAGCAGCCTGACTGAAATTGGGGCCAAAAACATTCAGTACTTC.

The chain combines TRBV4-2 with TRBJ1-2; D remains unclear. The CDR3 length is 12 residues. Deletions cut 8 bases from V and 3 bases from J, with 10 bases between. Germline-derived CDR1 and CDR2 are LGHNA and YNFKEQ. The CDR3 nucleotides read TGTGCCAGCGGCCGCCAGCACTATGGCTACACCTTC. It encodes CASGRQHYGYTF.

This clonotype was seen repeatedly, ten times or more. The chain is built from TRBV7-2 and TRBJ2-5; maybe TRBD1 (5 bases). CDR1 SGHTA and CDR2 FQGNSA come from the germline V gene. The CDR3 has 16 amino acids. V was cut by 4 bases and J by 1 base, with 16 bases left in between. The DNA of the CDR3 is TGTGCCAGCAGCTCCCGGATGGGGCCAGCCCAAGAGACCCAGTACTTC. This sequence encodes CASSSRMGPAQETQYF.

At least ten counts were recorded for this clonotype. The chain is built from TRBV18 and TRBJ1-5, with unresolved D. The CDR3 length is 15 residues. Germline V gives CDR1 KGHSH, CDR2 LQKENI. Trimming pared 4 bases from V and 0 bases from J, leaving 10 bases between. In nucleotides, the CDR3 is TGTGCCAGCTCACAGAGCCCGGGTAGCAATCAGCCCCAGCATTTT. This encodes CASSQSPGSNQPQHF.

The sample holds many counts of this clonotype. The chain uses TRBV11-2 and TRBJ2-6; the D is unclear. The CDR3 is 15 residues long. Trimming removed 1 base at V and 2 bases at J, with 6 bases between. From germline, CDR1 is SGHAT and CDR2 FQNNGV. The CDR3, as DNA: TGTGCCAGCAGCTTAGGCCGTGCTGGGGCCAACGTCCTGACTTTC. It specifies CASSLGRAGANVLTF.

This clonotype was recorded at least ten times. This chain links TRBV25-1 with TRBJ2-6; D remains unclear. In germline, CDR1 is MGHDK, CDR2 SYGVNS. CDR3 length equals 13 residues. Deletions cut 8 bases from V and 1 base from J, with 6 bases between. The CDR3 bases are TGTGCCAGCTCCACATCTGGGGCCAACGTCCTGACTTTC. Translation gives CASSTSGANVLTF. The full variable domain, rest sourced from reference TRBV25-1 and TRBJ2-6, is EADIYQTPRYLVIGTGKKITLECSQTMGHDKMYWYQQDPGMELHLIHYSYGVNSTEKGDLSSESTVSRIRTEHFPLTLESARPSHTSQYLCASSTSGANVLTFGAGSRLTVL.

This clonotype occurred many times. The chain uses TRBV7-9 and TRBJ2-7; D uncertain. Germline CDR1 is SEHNR and CDR2 is FQNEAQ (reference sequence). Trimming took 4 bases from V and 7 from J, leaving 14 bases between them. The CDR3 is made up of 13 amino acids. Here the CDR3 reads CASSYTWGGEQYV. The DNA of the CDR3 is TGTGCCAGCAGCTACACGTGGGGTGGGGAGCAGTACGTC.

This clonotype was detected ten times or more. In nucleotides, the CDR3 is TGCGCCAGCAGCCAAGAACGTTGGGGGTACGAGCAGTACTTC. This sequence encodes CASSQERWGYEQYF. The V gene is TRBV4-1, the J gene TRBJ2-7, with D possibly called TRBD1 or TRBD2 (5 bases each). CDR1 is MGHRA and CDR2 is YSYEKL in the germline V gene. The CDR3 is 14 residues long. V lost 0 bases to trimming and J lost 4 bases, with 10 bases between them.

The table lists this clonotype with many counts. This chain connects TRBV29-1 to TRBJ1-4; D perhaps matches TRBD1 (5 bases). V shed 6 bases and J shed 6 bases, with 11 bases lying between them. The CDR3 runs 12 residues. Germline V lookup: CDR1 SQVTM, CDR2 ANQGSEA. CDR3 nucleotides: TGCAGCGTGGACACGGTAGATGAAAAACTGTTTTTT. This sequence encodes CSVDTVDEKLFF.

The chain uses TRBV5-1 and TRBJ1-1; tentatively, D is TRBD1 (5 bases). The V end lost 0 bases, the J end lost 4 bases, and 7 bases lay between the germline ends. Germline V gene sequence: CDR1 SGHRS, CDR2 YFSETQ. The length of the CDR3 is 13 residues. The CDR3 nucleotides are TGCGCCAGCAGCTTGGGAGGGGTCACTGAAGCTTTCTTT. Translating it yields CASSLGGVTEAFF.

This clonotype was recorded at least ten times. The chain joins TRBV21-1 to TRBJ1-6; the DNA was not used to check the table's D call, TRBD1. TRBV21-1 is designated a pseudogene. The CDR3 consists of 13 residues. The CDR3 protein is CASSGQANSPLHF. The CDR3 region has the DNA TGTGCCAGCAGTGGACAGGCAAATTCACCCCTCCACTTT.

This clonotype was picked up many times. The chain employs TRBV3-1 and TRBJ2-7; D is possibly TRBD1 (6 bases). This CDR3 contains 14 residues. CDR1 and CDR2 (germline): LGHDT, YNNKEL (reference sequence). V lost 4 bases, J lost 1 base, and 11 bases lay in between. CDR3 nucleotide sequence: TGTGCCAGCAGCCCAGACAGGTTTTCCTACGAGCAGTACTTC. Protein: CASSPDRFSYEQYF.

This clonotype came up many times. CDR3 coding DNA: TGCAGTGCTGGAGGGGCCTACGAGCAGTACGTC. Amino acid sequence: CSAGGAYEQYV. This rearrangement joins TRBV20-1 to TRBJ2-7; tentative D call: TRBD2 (6 bases). V lost 5 bases, J lost 2 bases, and 7 bases lay in between. Germline CDR1 and CDR2: DFQATT and SNEGSKA (reference sequence). The CDR3 sequence is 11 residues long.

This clonotype was found many times. The chain is built from TRBV7-9 and TRBJ2-5; 8 nucleotides agree with TRBD1. The CDR3 covers 14 residues. CDR1 is SEHNR, CDR2 FQNEAQ, per germline (reference sequence). V lost 4 bases to trimming and J lost 5 bases; unmatched junction nucleotides: 6. The CDR3 nucleotides are TGTGCCAGCAGCTCGGACAGGGTGTGGGAGACCCAGTACTTC. Translation gives CASSSDRVWETQYF.

This clonotype was counted only a few times. V usage is TRBV7-3 and J usage is TRBJ2-5; perhaps TRBD2 as D (8 bases). Germline loops: CDR1 SGHTA, CDR2 FQGTGA. The V end was cut by 4 bases, the J end by 1 base, with 19 bases between. This CDR3 is 17 amino acids long. The DNA of the CDR3 is TGTGCCAGCAGCTCAGGGGGTAGCGGGGTGTTCCAAGAGACCCAGTACTTC. Translation: CASSSGGSGVFQETQYF.

This clonotype came up many times. The chain has TRBV20-1 and TRBJ2-3, with 8 nucleotides matching TRBD1. Trimming took 4 bases from V and 2 from J; bases not matched to a gene: 8. Per germline, CDR1 DFQATT and CDR2 SNEGSKA (reference sequence). The CDR3 runs to 15 residues. The CDR3 region has the DNA TGCAGTGCTACCAGGGGGCGGGGTAACACAGATACGCAGTATTTT. Protein: CSATRGRGNTDTQYF.

The sample holds a few counts of this clonotype. This sequence may be a read error, since a much larger clone differs from it by one base. The CDR3 carries no conserved terminal phenylalanine or tryptophan, so it likely arises from a read error. The chain combines TRBV6-5 with TRBJ2-1, with D perhaps TRBD1 or TRBD2 (5 bases each). Germline CDR1 reads MNHEY; CDR2 reads SVGAGI. V lost 4 bases and J lost 3, with 22 bases in between. There are 18 residues in the CDR3. The CDR3 here is CASSSYSGTRLFYNEQFS. CDR3 DNA: TGTGCCAGCAGTTCTTATTCCGGGACCCGGCTTTTCTACAATGAGCAGTTCTCC.

This clonotype was detected only once. The chain combines TRBV20-1 with TRBJ2-5; 9 nucleotides match TRBD2. V trimming: 0 bases; J trimming: 2 bases; junction bases outside the gene matches: 4. This CDR3 is built from 15 residues. The germline CDR1 and CDR2 sequences are DFQATT and SNEGSKA (reference sequence). CDR3 amino acids: CSARDGTSPQETQYF. The CDR3 nucleotides are TGCAGTGCTAGAGATGGGACTAGCCCGCAAGAGACCCAGTACTTC.

In its sample, this clonotype was seen many times. V and J are TRBV12-3 or TRBV12-4 and TRBJ1-3, with 7 bases that match TRBD1. The CDR3 is made up of 16 amino acids. V shed 5 bases and J 4 bases; nucleotides not matched to a gene: 11. The CDR3 nucleotides are TGTGCCAGCAGTCCCCGGACAGGACTTTACGGAAACACCATATATTTT. Its translation: CASSPRTGLYGNTIYF.

This clonotype was counted ten times or more. V gene TRBV18 combines with J gene TRBJ2-2; tentative D call: TRBD2 (6 bases). Per germline, CDR1 KGHSH and CDR2 LQKENI. The CDR3 is 16 amino acids. The V and J ends lost 2 bases and 4 bases respectively, with 14 bases between them. The CDR3 DNA follows: TGTGCCAGCTCACCAGACCGGGACTTGCCCACCGGGGAGCTGTTTTTT. This sequence encodes CASSPDRDLPTGELFF.

There are many counts of this clonotype. The chain employs TRBV7-2 and TRBJ2-1, with D hard to call. The CDR3 spans 12 residues. The germline V gene has CDR1 SGHTA and CDR2 FQGNSA. V lost 0 bases and J 9 bases, leaving 6 bases between the germline ends. The CDR3 region is CASSLARGEQFF. Here the CDR3 DNA reads TGTGCCAGCAGCTTAGCTAGAGGTGAGCAGTTCTTC.

This clonotype was found many times. V gene TRBV10-3 combines with J gene TRBJ2-1, with a tentative D call TRBD1 (6 bases). CDR3 length equals 14 residues. Germline V gene lookup returns CDR1 ENHRY and CDR2 SYGVKD. The V gene lost 8 bases and the J gene lost 4 bases, with 15 bases spanning the gap. The CDR3 DNA is TGTGCCATCTCAGGGCCCGACAGGTACAATGAGCAGTTCTTC. This sequence encodes CAISGPDRYNEQFF.

At least ten counts were recorded for this clonotype. This chain links TRBV3-1 with TRBJ1-6; D possibly corresponds to TRBD1 (6 bases). The CDR3 extends over 16 amino acids. V lost 1 base and J lost 7, with 14 bases in between. In germline, CDR1 is LGHDT, CDR2 YNNKEL (reference sequence). The CDR3: CASSQVGGAKNSPLHF. Here the CDR3 DNA reads TGTGCCAGCAGCCAAGTGGGGGGGGCGAAGAATTCACCCCTCCACTTT.

There are many counts of this clonotype. The genes are TRBV28 and TRBJ2-7; D call uncertain. The CDR3 extends over 16 amino acids. V dropped 0 bases and J dropped 4 bases, with 16 bases sitting between them. Per the germline V gene, CDR1 is MDHEN and CDR2 is SYDVKM. DNA for the CDR3: TGTGCCAGCAGTTTATGGGTCGCAAATCAGAAATACGAGCAGTACGTC. It translates to CASSLWVANQKYEQYV.

At least ten counts were recorded for this clonotype. The genes are TRBV20-1 and TRBJ2-3; 9 nucleotides line up with TRBD2. Germline V gene lookup returns CDR1 DFQATT and CDR2 SNEGSKA (reference sequence). The V segment lost 0 bases and the J segment 4 bases; nucleotides outside the gene matches: 5. The CDR3 is 15 residues long. This chain's CDR3 is CSAREGSSGADTQYF. CDR3 nucleotides: TGCAGTGCTAGAGAGGGATCTAGCGGGGCAGATACGCAGTATTTT.